This T cell receptor beta chain emerged from a study of T cell clonotyping in hematopoietic cell transplantation. Produced via immunoSEQ multiplex PCR; TCRdb's table is partial and in-frame only. The sample yields some 14,000 clones, about 94% seen once. This CDR3 comprises 13 residues. V lost 0 bases, J lost 4 bases, and 7 bases lay in between. Per germline, CDR1 ENHRY and CDR2 SYGVKD. This specimen was PBMCs, taken 30 days after allogeneic stem cell transplant. This receptor was taken from a male patient aged 60-69 years who had an allogeneic stem cell transplant from an unrelated donor, so the T cells may come from the graft donor. Some clones in this sample may be carry-over from other donors' samples. The V and J genes are TRBV10-3 and TRBJ2-7, with unresolved D. CDR3 amino acids: CAISESGPYEQYF. The DNA for the CDR3 is TGTGCCATCAGTGAGTCTGGACCTTACGAGCAGTACTTC.